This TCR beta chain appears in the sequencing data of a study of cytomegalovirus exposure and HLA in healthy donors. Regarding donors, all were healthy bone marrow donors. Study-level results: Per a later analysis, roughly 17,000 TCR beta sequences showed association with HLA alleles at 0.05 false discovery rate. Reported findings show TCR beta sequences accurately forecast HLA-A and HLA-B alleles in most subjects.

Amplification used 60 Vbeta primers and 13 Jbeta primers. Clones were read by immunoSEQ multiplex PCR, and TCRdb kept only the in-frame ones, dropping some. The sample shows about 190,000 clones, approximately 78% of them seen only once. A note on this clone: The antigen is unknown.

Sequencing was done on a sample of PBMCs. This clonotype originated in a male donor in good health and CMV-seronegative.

Here the CDR3 DNA reads TGTGCCAGTAGTCCATCAGCGGACTCCTACGAGCAGTACTTC. Protein sequence: CASSPSADSYEQYF. This chain connects TRBV19 to TRBJ2-7, with D perhaps TRBD2 (5 bases). V was trimmed by 5 bases and J by 0 bases, leaving 11 bases between them. Germline loops: CDR1 LNHDA, CDR2 SQIVND (reference sequence). The CDR3 contains 14 residues.